The rows below give T cell receptor beta chains drawn from one sample of a study of blood T cell repertoires in COVID-19. The protocol was immunoSEQ multiplex PCR, while the TCRdb copy is restricted to in-frame clones and leaves out a portion. The top ten hold approximately 5% of the sample, which has some 150,000 clones, around 78% seen once. Sequenced input: peripheral blood. Receptors originate from a woman older than 75 with active or convalescent COVID-19. Each CDR3 is given with its conserved first and last residue. The D gene is left open where the match is weak. Part of the rows lack a size; the others show once, few, many or a class for expanded clones.

J,V,length,size,D,DNA,CDR3
TRBJ1-2,TRBV5-1,13,-,-,TGCGCCAGCAGCTTGTCAGGGAACTATGGCTACACCTTC,CASSLSGNYGYTF
TRBJ1-2,TRBV18,16,-,-,TGTGCCAGCTCCCCCGCCCCAGGAGGGACCGACTATGGCTACACCTTC,CASSPAPGGTDYGYTF
TRBJ2-7,TRBV6-6,11,-,TRBD1,TGTGCCAGCAGTTTGGACAGGGAGCAGTACTTC,CASSLDREQYF
TRBJ1-1,TRBV4-2,13,-,TRBD1,TGTGCCAGCAGCCAAGAACCAGGGGGCCGGGCTTTCTTT,CASSQEPGGRAFF
TRBJ2-7,TRBV5-1,15,-,-,TGCGCCAGCAGCTTGGCGCCGGACACAAACTGGGAGCAGTACTTC,CASSLAPDTNWEQYF
TRBJ2-3,TRBV7-2,16,-,TRBD2,TGTGCCAGCAGCTTAGGACATAGCGGGTCGTTGGATACGCAGTATTTT,CASSLGHSGSLDTQYF
TRBJ1-1,TRBV11-2,15,-,-,TGTGCCAGCACCTCGGACGGGAGATTGAACACTGAAGCTTTCTTT,CASTSDGRLNTEAFF
TRBJ1-1,TRBV6-6,12,-,-,TGTGCCAGCGCAGGTTATTACACTGAAGCTTTCTTT,CASAGYYTEAFF
TRBJ1-6,TRBV19,14,-,-,TGTGCCAGTAGTGCGGGGGGCGAATTTTCACCCCTCCACTTT,CASSAGGEFSPLHF
TRBJ2-5,TRBV6-5,13,-,-,TGTGCCAGCAGTAATTCAGGGATAGAGACCCAGTACTTC,CASSNSGIETQYF
TRBJ1-6,TRBV5-1,14,many,-,TGCGCCAGCAGCTTGGAAAGTAGTAATTCACCCCTCCACTTT,CASSLESSNSPLHF
TRBJ2-3,TRBV10-3,15,-,TRBD2,TGTGCCATCAGTCGAAGCGGGGGACCCACAGATACGCAGTATTTT,CAISRSGGPTDTQYF
TRBJ1-1,TRBV6-5,15,-,TRBD1,TGTGCCAGCAGTCCTGAAGGGGGCGGGAACACTGAAGCTTTCTTT,CASSPEGGGNTEAFF
TRBJ1-4,TRBV12-3/TRBV12-4,13,-,-,TGTGCCAGCAGTTTAGGAGGGATTCAAAAACTGTTTTTT,CASSLGGIQKLFF
TRBJ2-7,TRBV9,16,-,TRBD1,TGTGCCAGCAGCGTAATGGCAGGAGGACAGGGAGAGGTGCAGTACTTC,CASSVMAGGQGEVQYF
TRBJ1-1,TRBV19,15,-,TRBD1,TGTGCCAGTAGTCCAAGGACAGGGGGCTTTACTGAAGCTTTCTTT,CASSPRTGGFTEAFF
TRBJ1-6,TRBV5-4,14,-,-,TGTGCCAGCAGCTTCGGGGGGCCGGGTTCACCCCTCCACTTT,CASSFGGPGSPLHF
TRBJ1-2,TRBV7-8,14,-,-,TGTGCCAGCAGCTTGCGGGGGAGTCGTAATGGCTACACCTTC,CASSLRGSRNGYTF
TRBJ1-3,TRBV6-6,12,-,-,TGTGCCACCCGGTCCGCGGGGGACACCATATATTTT,CATRSAGDTIYF
TRBJ2-7,TRBV18,19,-,-,TGTGCCAGCTCACCTTTAGGCCGGGGATTGAGGGAGGTCACCTACGAGCAGTACTTC,CASSPLGRGLREVTYEQYF